The clone carrying this T cell receptor (beta chain) was recorded a few times. With 5 bases clipped from V and 2 bases from J, the junction kept 20 bases outside the gene matches. The CDR3 totals 19 residues. CDR1 is SEHNR and CDR2 is FQNEAQ in the germline V gene (reference sequence). The sample originates from a study of blood T cell repertoires in COVID-19. On the study more broadly: From the United States, Italy and Spain came samples of acute and convalescent COVID-19. From T cells, B-cell-depleted T cells, or PBMCs came the material, which was cDNA or gDNA.

Seattle's enrolled individuals joined amid active infection and were then monitored longitudinally. In the original analysis: Estimation of nucleated cell counts relied on the amplification of reference gene primers. Only in-frame clones appear in the TCRdb table, and some are missing; sequencing was by immunoSEQ multiplex PCR. Clone size and V and J calls were adopted from that table, with D and trimming inferred from the DNA. Among more than 300,000 clones listed, 87% were seen once. Sequenced: peripheral blood. The chain is built from TRBV7-9 and TRBJ2-7; 8 bases align to TRBD2. The sequence came from a woman under 40 with COVID-19, enrolled during active disease. The CDR3 DNA sequence: TGTGCCAGCAGCCCCTACGGGAGGGGTAGCGGGTATAGTACCTACGAGCAGTACTTC. It is translated as CASSPYGRGSGYSTYEQYF.